Given below is one T cell receptor beta chain in context. This clone's antigen is unknown. Nothing much larger sits one base from this clone, and base qualities are not available. Receptors were amplified or captured by the immunoSEQ multiplex PCR assay. The multiplex PCR relied on a mix of 60 forward primers for TCR Vbeta segments and 13 reverse primers for TCR Jbeta segments. A multiplex PCR assay on genomic DNA amplified the CDR3 region of rearranged TCR beta genes. On the Illumina HiSeq System, the amplified TCR beta libraries were sequenced as 87-base-pair reads. As for how the authors treated the data: A later analysis counted around 72 million unique TCR beta chains across the 600 to 850 repertoires, and some 11 million of these chains were shared by at least two donors. Raw reads were error-corrected and collapsed into unique sequences with a nearest-neighbor algorithm that merged closely related sequences to remove PCR and sequencing errors. To assign V, D and J gene segments, CDR3 sequences were aligned to IMGT reference sequences. Each retained sequence needed at least a six-nucleotide match to both a V gene segment and a J gene segment. Rearrangements were called productive when the CDR3 lacked stop codons and stayed in frame with V and J; all others were non-productive. CDR3 was defined by IMGT convention, running from the second conserved V-encoded cysteine to the conserved J-encoded phenylalanine. The earlier analysis of roughly 590 of the donors excluded sequences that lacked an unambiguous match to a single V gene segment. An earlier analysis of a few hundred of the donors called V segments functional above 56.7% productive rearrangements and segregating when the between-donor standard deviation exceeded 5%. To diagnose cytomegalovirus status from the catalog of TCR beta chain sequences, a statistical classification framework was built. In a later analysis, TCR nucleotide sequences were compared against IMGT/GENE-DB human TR gene sequences so that V and J genes could be assigned. Using the TCRdist pipeline, a later analysis assigned CDR3 sequences along with most-parsimonious VDJ recombination scenarios. In a later analysis, each TCR beta chain was defined by its CDR3 amino acid sequence together with its V-gene family, and reads without a unique V-gene family were excluded. As a way to deal with suspected cross-contamination and a sequencing artifact, a later analysis dropped approximately 570 nucleotide sequences that were highly shared and had low generation probability. A later analysis calculated a clonal expansion index for each public chain from normalized within-repertoire ranks of inferred template counts. In a later analysis, generation probabilities were computed using a VDJ recombination model fitted to out-of-frame rearrangements, and the results were checked against IGoR. Hypergeometric tests were used in a later analysis to score TCR-TCR, TCR-HLA and TCR-CMV co-occurrence, with a repertoire-size bias correction applied to the TCR pairs. To estimate false discovery rates, a later analysis permuted the HLA or CMV assignments 20 times. In a later analysis, co-occurring TCRs were grouped with DBSCAN, and TCRdist sequence similarity was added when clustering was performed within HLA-allele-positive subsets. Co-occurrence clustering excluded repertoires with fewer than 30,000 or more than 120,000 public chains, plus five with anomalous nucleotide sharing. This immuneACCESS table, as held by TCRdb, lists in-frame sequences with V and J called but not all clones. Of the missing ones, under half trace to an unresolved V gene in checked studies; the others have no known cause. That table gives V, J and clone size, and the DNA gave D and trimming. In this sample the table shows 150,000 to 180,000 clones, about 80% of which occur a single time. Of the sample, more than 10% falls within the top ten clones.

In the germline V gene, CDR1 corresponds to ENHRY and CDR2 to SYGVKD. V is clipped by 0 bases and J by 3 bases, and the sequence between their germline boundaries is 11 bases long. From cysteine to phenylalanine, the CDR3 is 15 amino acids long. Only the CDR3 part of the read is kept: 45 bases, read in frame from the first base. This sample stems from a study of cytomegalovirus exposure and HLA in healthy donors (dated by TCRdb to the late 2010s). Broadly, across the study: According to an earlier analysis of several hundred of the donors, some 180 million T cells yielded roughly 110 million unique TCR beta sequences and 276 Gb of sequence data. Roughly 300 gigabases of sequencing data and around 80 million unique TCR sequences made up an early release that covered some 640 HLA-typed donors. The genetic ancestry cluster associated with self-reported Caucasian donors included roughly 84% of the roughly 380 genotyped donors. The study aimed to test whether cataloging public T cell receptors could reveal signatures of past pathogen exposure. The T cell repertoires of 700 or so subjects were profiled by immunosequencing and related to cytomegalovirus serostatus. Along with the approximately 650-subject first cohort, a separate validation cohort of over a hundred different subjects was used. To predict cytomegalovirus infection status, the study brought together high-throughput TCR immunosequencing, statistical association of individual TCRs with disease status, and machine learning. In a later analysis, previously published TCR beta repertoires from roughly 710 donors were re-analyzed and high-resolution HLA genotyping was added so that TCR occurrence patterns could be studied. In the later analysis, no new phenotypic data were used to find candidate immune exposures; instead, reliance was placed on TCR beta sequences and their occurrence across donors. An earlier analysis of roughly 600 of the donors used high-throughput TCR beta sequencing to judge whether each TCR beta V gene segment behaved as functional or pseudogenic. Donor age, sex, ethnicity and CMV serostatus were collected together with the repertoire data. A later genetic analysis used genome-wide SNP genotypes for 398 of the 666 donors, treating that subset as a discovery cohort. Every repertoire in the discovery cohort had been generated on one and the same sequencing platform. HLA typing covered class I and class II loci at four-digit resolution. Typing coverage varied by locus: roughly 620-640 donors for A, B, C, DRB1 and DQB1; more than 500 for DQA1; around 570 for DPA1; fewer than 480 for DPB1. A handful of DR-DQ haplotypes were handled as single units for association and clustering because linkage in the cohort was strong. Among a few hundred genotyped donors of the cohort, an average of about 240,000 unique TCR beta nucleotide sequences were sequenced per donor, around 20% of them non-productive.

In total, 666 healthy bone marrow donors made up the cohort. At the time of sampling, all cohort members were nominally healthy, though unrecorded immune exposures were likely present. The donor tested CMV seropositive and was one of the 289 seropositive cohort members. A peripheral blood sample was collected from each donor, and TCR beta sequencing was performed on peripheral blood mononuclear cells. Genomic DNA extraction from the blood cell samples was performed with the Qiagen DNeasy Blood Extraction Kit. Overall study results and their limits: Most TCR sequences were observed very rarely across donors, whereas some public TCRs were present in many individuals. The presence/absence analyses assumed that sequencing depth was roughly uniform across donors, and that assumption may not be true. A few of the identified cytomegalovirus-associated TCR beta chains were confirmed in vitro to be specific for cytomegalovirus antigens. Broadly in line with IMGT annotations, most TCR beta V segments showed up in productive rearrangements about 87% or about 30% of the time in an earlier analysis of 587 of the donors. Because HLA typing was missing for some donors at each locus, association tests included only the typed subset. A later analysis associated some 17,000 TCR beta sequences with specific HLA alleles at a false discovery rate of 0.05. According to the authors, the approach could potentially be generalized to other disease states and immunological phenotypes. In a later genetic analysis, a missense DCLRE1C variant was associated with V-gene and J-gene trimming of TCR beta chains, and the association was replicated in an independent cohort. In a later analysis, HLA-associated TCR beta chains showed more clonal expansion and lower generation probabilities than non-associated chains that were equally common. A group of highly shared sequence variants was considered likely to be a technical artifact of the sequencing pipeline. Some IMGT-functional V segments, including TRBV6-2 and TRBV6-3, could not be told apart with the 87-base-pair reads, so those segments were excluded. In a later analysis, the rate of TCR association differed among HLA loci, with DRB1 alleles having the most associated TCRs and HLA-C alleles having the fewest. Strong co-occurrence of HLA alleles, especially DR and DQ, made assigning TCR associations to individual alleles difficult. Immune exposure information for the cohort was limited to CMV serostatus. A further reported finding was that TCR beta sequences accurately predicted the HLA-A and HLA-B alleles for most subjects in the first cohort. A later analysis reported that several top co-occurrence clusters appeared linked to parvovirus B19, influenza, CMV and Epstein-Barr virus. In this cohort, only TCR beta chains were sequenced, and detectable features were limited by the absence of alpha or paired-chain data. Correlated functional status among segregating V segments might be attributable to linkage disequilibrium, but an unknown experimental factor could not be ruled out. The classifier was reported to diagnose cytomegalovirus status with high specificity and sensitivity in both the original cohort and the validation cohort. Compared with the roughly 710-donor mean, donors in an Asian-associated ancestry cluster had fewer N-insertions in productive TCRs, according to a later genetic analysis. A total of about 150 TCR beta chains were listed by the study as associated with cytomegalovirus. In a later analysis, most CMV-associated TCR beta chains were found to appear HLA-restricted, with HLA associations seemingly driven largely by CMV exposure. The earlier analysis of approximately 590 of the donors excluded 15 to 20 rarely observed V segments, including chromosome 9 orphons, because counts were too low.

In this chain, TRBV10-3 is recombined with TRBJ2-5; a tentative D call is TRBD1 (6 bases match). Input material: PBMCs. The sequence was collected from a man aged 30-40 years in good health and CMV-seropositive. The DNA sequence is given as TGTGCCATCAGTGAGTCCCTAGGGGGAGAAGAGACCCAGTACTTC. This codes for CAISESLGGEETQYF.